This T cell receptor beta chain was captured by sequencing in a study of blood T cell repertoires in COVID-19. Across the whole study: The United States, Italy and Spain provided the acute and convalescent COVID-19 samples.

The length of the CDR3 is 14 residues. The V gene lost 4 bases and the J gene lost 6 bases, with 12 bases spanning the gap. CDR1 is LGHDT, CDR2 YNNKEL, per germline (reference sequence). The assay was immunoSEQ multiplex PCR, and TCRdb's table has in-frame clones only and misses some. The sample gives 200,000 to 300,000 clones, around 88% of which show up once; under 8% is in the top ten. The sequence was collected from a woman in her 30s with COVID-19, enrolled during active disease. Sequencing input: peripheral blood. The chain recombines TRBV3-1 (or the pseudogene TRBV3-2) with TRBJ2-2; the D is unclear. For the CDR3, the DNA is TGTGCCAGCAGCCCTCACTCCCGTCCCGGGGAGCTGTTTTTT. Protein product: CASSPHSRPGELFF.